These 14 T cell receptor beta chains were all obtained from the same sample, sequenced in a study of PD-1 blockade in classical Hodgkin lymphoma. Time point reported: cycle 4 day 1 (C4D1), after 5 to 7 weeks of nivolumab. Exposure to brentuximab vedotin varied, and each patient had relapsed following autologous stem cell transplantation. Investigators isolated CD4+ T cells from thawed PBMCs through magnetic negative selection. The repertoire was sequenced with immunoSEQ multiplex PCR; TCRdb's copy has only in-frame clones and lacks some. The sample includes around 30,000 clones, more than 80% seen only once; the top ten take 0.5% to 0.65%. The material sequenced was CD4+ T cells from blood, taken before the fourth cycle of nivolumab. The receptors were gathered from a human donor with classical Hodgkin lymphoma.

This clone appeared a single time. The chain uses TRBV5-1 and TRBJ2-7; 7 bases agree with TRBD1. This CDR3 comprises 13 residues. The germline gives CDR1 SGHRS, CDR2 YFSETQ. The J segment lost 3 bases and the V segment lost 7 bases, leaving 7 bases of the junction unmatched. CDR3 sequence reads: CASSQGVLYEQYF. The CDR3, as DNA: TGCGCCAGCTCTCAGGGGGTCCTCTACGAGCAGTACTTC.

The chain links TRBV5-1 to TRBJ1-2; 7 nucleotides align to TRBD1. V gave up 3 bases and J gave up 5 bases; unmatched junction bases: 7. The germline V gene encodes CDR1 SGHRS and CDR2 YFSETQ. This CDR3 has 14 residues. This CDR3 is CASSSVGQAYGYTF. As DNA, the CDR3 is TGCGCCAGCAGCTCCGTTGGACAGGCGTATGGCTACACCTTC.

This clone was counted only a few times. J is TRBJ1-1 and V is TRBV6-5; 9 bases line up with TRBD1. J lost 5 bases, V lost 0 bases, and 7 bases had no gene match. Germline CDR1 MNHEY, CDR2 SVGAGI. The CDR3 is 16 amino acids. CDR3 amino acids: CASSYSGTGGRTEAFF. CDR3 DNA: TGTGCCAGCAGTTACTCTGGTACAGGGGGCAGGACTGAAGCTTTCTTT.

The V gene is TRBV6-6, the J gene TRBJ2-3; 10 nucleotides align to TRBD1. CDR3 length: 16 residues. Germline loops: CDR1 MNHNY, CDR2 SVGAGI (reference sequence). V trimming: 7 bases; J trimming: 2 bases; junction bases outside the gene matches: 9. The CDR3 loop is CASIQGDRGITDTQYF. DNA for the CDR3: TGTGCCAGCATCCAGGGGGACAGGGGAATCACAGATACGCAGTATTTT.

The chain is built from TRBV5-1 and TRBJ2-1, with 7 bases fitting TRBD1. Germline V CDR1 and CDR2: SGHRS, YFSETQ. J lost 6 bases, V lost 4 bases, and 10 bases had no gene match. The CDR3 covers 15 residues. This CDR3 reads CASSAVGTEANEQFF. CDR3 coding DNA: TGCGCCAGCAGCGCCGTGGGGACAGAGGCCAATGAGCAGTTCTTC.

This chain joins TRBV5-1 and TRBJ2-3; 9 bases map to TRBD1. This CDR3 spans 15 amino acids. The V gene end was trimmed by 2 bases and the J gene end by 2 bases; junction bases not matched to a gene: 3. CDR1 and CDR2 from the germline V gene are SGHRS and YFSETQ. The CDR3 loop reads CASSFGQGNTDTQYF. The CDR3 DNA sequence: TGCGCCAGCAGCTTTGGACAGGGGAACACAGATACGCAGTATTTT. The whole variable domain, remainder taken from reference TRBV5-1 and TRBJ2-3, is KAGVTQTPRYLIKTRGQQVTLSCSPISGHRSVSWYQQTPGQGLQFLFEYFSETQRNKGNFPGRFSGRQFSNSRSEMNVSTLELGDSALYLCASSFGQGNTDTQYFGPGTRLTVL.

The V and J genes are TRBV6-5 and TRBJ1-5; no clear D. This CDR3 spans 14 amino acids. Germline assignment: CDR1 MNHEY and CDR2 SVGAGI. V was cut by 6 bases and J by 11 bases, with 20 bases left in between. In nucleotides, the CDR3 is TGTGCCAGCAGCCCCCGCCACCAGTCCGTTGCCCAGCATTTT. Translated, it gives CASSPRHQSVAQHF.

The chain joins TRBV27 to TRBJ2-7; 9 bases are a match to TRBD1. CDR3 size: 15 residues. V was pared by 8 bases and J by 0 bases, with 8 bases of the junction left unmatched. CDR1 MNHEY and CDR2 SMNVEV come from the germline V gene (reference sequence). The CDR3 DNA sequence: TGTGCCAGCCGCACAGGGGGCGGGCCCTCCTACGAGCAGTACTTC. It translates to CASRTGGGPSYEQYF.

The chain employs TRBV21-1 and TRBJ1-3. TRBV21-1 is deemed a pseudogene. CDR3 length: 17 amino acids. The CDR3 region has the DNA TGTGCCAGCAGCCCACGCGGGACGGATCCCACCCGAAACACCATATATTTT. Encoded protein: CASSPRGTDPTRNTIYF.

The V and J genes are TRBV6-1 and TRBJ1-2, with a tentative D call TRBD1 (6 bases). Trimming pared 3 bases from V and 2 bases from J, leaving 16 bases between. CDR3 length: 16 amino acids. Germline V gene data show CDR1 as MNHNS and CDR2 as SASEGT. The CDR3 region is CASSDLGDRPNYGYTF. DNA for the CDR3: TGTGCCAGCAGTGATCTAGGCGACAGGCCGAACTATGGCTACACCTTC.

This chain joins TRBV5-1 and TRBJ2-7, with D possibly matching TRBD1 (6 bases). Germline CDR1 and CDR2: SGHRS and YFSETQ. This CDR3 is 14 amino acids long. The V end was cut by 4 bases, the J end by 2 bases, with 13 bases between. The CDR3 region is CASSEGDAAYEQYF. The DNA of the CDR3 is TGCGCCAGCAGCGAGGGGGACGCAGCCTACGAGCAGTACTTC.

The chain employs TRBV21-1 and TRBJ1-6. TRBV21-1 is a recognized pseudogene. The CDR3 contains 19 residues. In DNA form, the CDR3 reads TGTGCCAGCAGCAAAGTTCACCGGCCTGAGGACGGGTATAATTCACCCCTCCACTTT. Protein: CASSKVHRPEDGYNSPLHF.

The rearrangement joins TRBV7-9 to TRBJ1-4; no reliable D call. V was cut by 3 bases and J by 8 bases, with 10 bases left in between. This CDR3 region has 13 residues. In germline, CDR1 is SEHNR, CDR2 FQNEAQ (reference sequence). This chain's CDR3 is CASSFEGAEKLFF. The CDR3 bases are TGTGCCAGCAGCTTTGAGGGTGCGGAAAAACTGTTTTTT.

The J gene is TRBJ1-1, the V gene TRBV7-8, with D possibly TRBD1 on 5 matching bases. Trimming shortened V by 8 bases and J by 3 bases, and 13 bases separated the two germline ends. The germline CDR1 and CDR2 sequences are SGHVS and FQNEAQ. The CDR3 runs to 13 residues. The DNA for the CDR3 is TGTGCCAGCTCCCGTCGGGGGGACACTGAAGCTTTCTTT. It codes for CASSRRGDTEAFF.